Below are 26 T cell receptor beta chains sequenced from a single sample in a study of post-analysis software for immune sequencing data. The study's findings and limits: In patients, TRBV5-6, TRBV5-1 and TRBV20-1 belonged to five TRBV segments found more frequently than in controls.

Every TCR beta cDNA library bore unique molecular identifiers. TCRdb independently ran MiXCR on the PCR reads; one entry per CDR3 protein. The data contain about 500,000 distinct CDR3 sequences, approximately 45% of them singletons. No cognate antigen is known for these TCRs. The sequenced sample was blood. Receptors originate from a girl aged 10 to 17 with multiple sclerosis.

In nucleotides, the CDR3 is TGTGCCAGCAGTCGTACGAGCGGGGTCCGCATCAATGAGCAGTTCTTC. Protein: CASSRTSGVRINEQFF. V usage is TRBV28 and J usage is TRBJ2-1; 7 bases are shared with TRBD2. Per germline, CDR1 MDHEN and CDR2 SYDVKM. J lost 6 bases, V lost 5 bases, and 13 bases had no gene match. The CDR3 totals 16 residues.

The chain carries TRBV27 and TRBJ2-3; TRBD2 aligns across 8 bases. The CDR3 consists of 13 residues. CDR1 is MNHEY and CDR2 is SMNVEV in the germline V gene (reference sequence). With V trimmed by 8 bases and J by 8 bases, 9 bases remained unmatched. The CDR3: CASAGGGTGTQYF. The DNA for the CDR3 is TGTGCCAGCGCCGGGGGGGGGACCGGTACGCAGTATTTT.

The J gene is TRBJ1-6, the V gene TRBV7-9; 8 positions match TRBD1. J was trimmed by 10 bases and V by 5 bases; bases with no gene match: 7. The CDR3 length is 14 residues. CDR1 is SEHNR, CDR2 FQNEAQ, per germline (reference sequence). The CDR3 coding sequence is TGTGCCAGCAGCCCCCGGACAGGGAGGTCACCCCTCCACTTT. It is translated as CASSPRTGRSPLHF.

V is TRBV6-2 or TRBV6-3 and J is TRBJ2-1; 10 nucleotides match TRBD1. V was clipped by 5 bases and J by 4 bases; unmatched bases: 11. The CDR3 covers 17 residues. Germline V CDR1 and CDR2: MNHEY, SVGEGT. DNA for the CDR3: TGTGCCAGCAGTCCCCGACAGGGGGCAAGGGATTACAATGAGCAGTTCTTC. This codes for CASSPRQGARDYNEQFF.

The chain employs TRBV7-3 and TRBJ2-1; D not resolved. Trimming stripped 5 bases from V and 0 bases from J, with 11 bases between. This CDR3 has 15 amino acids. Germline assignment: CDR1 SGHTA and CDR2 FQGTGA. CDR3 residues: CASSVGSSSYNEQFF. Written as DNA, the CDR3 is TGTGCCAGCAGCGTGGGGTCGAGCTCCTACAATGAGCAGTTCTTC.

This clonotype was seen only a few times. This chain uses TRBV10-3 with TRBJ1-2, with D hard to call. The CDR3 covers 14 residues. V dropped 11 bases and J dropped 5 bases, with 21 bases sitting between them. Germline-derived CDR1 and CDR2 are ENHRY and SYGVKD. The CDR3 DNA is TGTGCCTCAACTGAGGAAGGGCCCATTTATGGCTACACCTTC. Its translation is CASTEEGPIYGYTF.

This clonotype was seen a handful of times. The V call is TRBV12-3 or TRBV12-4, the J call TRBJ1-2; D is uncertain. The CDR3 spans 13 residues. V dropped 0 bases and J dropped 6 bases, with 8 bases sitting between them. CDR3 amino acids: CASSLAGIDGYTF. DNA of the CDR3: TGTGCCAGCAGTTTAGCAGGAATCGATGGCTACACCTTC.

This clonotype was seen a few times. This chain joins TRBV10-3 and TRBJ1-2; D is uncertain. This CDR3 is built from 12 residues. The V end lost 6 bases, the J end lost 4 bases, and 9 bases lay between the germline ends. Germline lookup yields CDR1 ENHRY and CDR2 SYGVKD. Here the CDR3 DNA reads TGTGCCATCAGCCCGGACTCCTATGGCTACACCTTC. Residues: CAISPDSYGYTF.

The rearrangement links TRBV7-6 to TRBJ2-5; D is possibly TRBD1 (5 bases). Germline CDR1 SGHVS, CDR2 FNYEAQ. Between the trimmed V and J ends, which lost 4 bases and 4 bases, there was a span of 16 bases. The CDR3 extends over 15 amino acids. Written as DNA, the CDR3 is TGTGCCAGCAGCTCCAACCAGGGCTCTCGAGAGACCCAGTACTTC. It specifies CASSSNQGSRETQYF.

J is TRBJ2-2 and V is TRBV5-1; no clear D gene. CDR3 length: 14 amino acids. V lost 5 bases and J lost 5, with 13 bases in between. Per the germline V gene, CDR1 is SGHRS and CDR2 is YFSETQ. The CDR3 DNA sequence: TGCGCCAGCAGGTTGACGGGCCCGACCGGGGAGCTGTTTTTT. It yields the protein CASRLTGPTGELFF.

This sequence joins TRBV6-5 and TRBJ1-1, with D unresolved. The germline V and J ends were trimmed by 0 bases and 1 base, with 6 bases remaining between them. Looked up from germline, CDR1 is MNHEY and CDR2 is SVGAGI. This CDR3 is built from 14 residues. In DNA form, the CDR3 reads TGTGCCAGCAGTTACTCTTCCCCGAACACTGAAGCTTTCTTT. Translating it yields CASSYSSPNTEAFF.

The chain uses TRBV5-5 and TRBJ1-2; no definite D call. V lost 6 bases, J lost 0 bases, and 15 bases lay in between. CDR1 is SGHKS and CDR2 is YYEKEE in the germline V gene (reference sequence). The CDR3 runs to 15 residues. In DNA, the CDR3 is TGTGCCAGCATCACGGATAGTACCCCTAACTATGGCTACACCTTC. Encoded protein: CASITDSTPNYGYTF.

Only a few counts were recorded for this clonotype. The chain recombines TRBV12-3 or TRBV12-4 with TRBJ2-7; 10 positions match TRBD2. The DNA end favors TRBJ2-5, so the J call may be wrong. CDR3 length: 13 amino acids. CDR3 sequence (DNA): TGTGCCAGCAGCGAGCGGGAGGGGGAGACCCAGTACTTC. Its protein product is CASSEREGETQYF.

The chain is built from TRBV28 and TRBJ2-7; 9 positions match TRBD1. Losses at the gene ends were 6 bases for V and 1 base for J; bases not matched to a gene: 10. The CDR3 is 16 amino acids. Germline lookup yields CDR1 MDHEN and CDR2 SYDVKM. The CDR3, as DNA: TGTGCCAGCAGACGAATGGGACAGGGTCCATCCTACGAGCAGTACTTC. As protein: CASRRMGQGPSYEQYF.

The V and J genes are TRBV4-1 and TRBJ2-1; 10 nucleotides line up with TRBD2. The junction had 12 bases not matched to a gene; V was cut back by 6 bases and J by 10 bases. CDR1 and CDR2 (germline): MGHRA, YSYEKL. This CDR3 spans 15 amino acids. The CDR3 reads CASRVAGGPRGEQFF. CDR3 sequence (DNA): TGCGCCAGCAGAGTAGCGGGAGGCCCACGGGGAGAGCAGTTCTTC.

There are a few counts of this clonotype. The V call is TRBV20-1, the J call TRBJ2-5; 13 nucleotides agree with TRBD2. The ends lost 4 bases at V and 4 bases at J; junction bases unmatched: 3. This CDR3 has 14 residues. Germline V gene data show CDR1 as DFQATT and CDR2 as SNEGSKA (reference sequence). The CDR3 protein is CSAKGLAGRETQYF. In DNA, the CDR3 is TGCAGTGCTAAGGGACTAGCGGGACGAGAGACCCAGTACTTC.

This rearrangement joins TRBV7-9 to TRBJ2-1, with D possibly being TRBD2 (6 bases). CDR1 and CDR2 from the germline V gene are SEHNR and FQNEAQ (reference sequence). The CDR3 length is 16 residues. V lost 2 bases, J lost 9 bases, and 20 bases lay in between. CDR3 sequence: CASSLTGTRRVIEQFF. The CDR3 DNA sequence: TGTGCCAGCAGCTTAACCGGGACTCGTAGAGTGATTGAGCAGTTCTTC.

This rearrangement joins TRBV28 to TRBJ2-7, with D uncertain. Trimming cost V 3 bases and J 2 bases, with 11 bases left between them. The germline CDR1 and CDR2 sequences are MDHEN and SYDVKM. The CDR3 runs 14 residues. The CDR3 nucleotides are TGTGCCAGCAGTTTCGGCCAGGTGGCCTACGAGCAGTACTTC. Protein product: CASSFGQVAYEQYF. Supplemented by reference TRBV28 and TRBJ2-7, the full variable domain reads DVKVTQSSRYLVKRTGEKVFLECVQDMDHENMFWYRQDPGLGLRLIYFSYDVKMKEKGDIPEGYSVSREKKERFSLILESASTNQTSMYLCASSFGQVAYEQYFGPGTRLTVT.

The chain has TRBV24-1 and TRBJ1-5; D is ambiguous. Germline CDR1 and CDR2: KGHDR and SFDVKD. V shed 2 bases and J shed 10 bases, with 11 bases lying between them. The CDR3 contains 13 residues. The CDR3 loop reads CATSDYGVFPQHF. CDR3 nucleotides: TGTGCCACCAGTGATTACGGGGTCTTCCCCCAGCATTTT.

This clonotype turned up a few times. The chain employs TRBV20-1 and TRBJ2-1; 8 nucleotides line up with TRBD2. The germline V gene encodes CDR1 DFQATT and CDR2 SNEGSKA (reference sequence). The ends lost 6 bases at V and 7 bases at J; junction bases unmatched: 5. The CDR3 contains 12 residues. This CDR3 is CSAQSGRNEQFF. The CDR3 coding sequence is TGCAGTGCGCAGAGCGGGAGAAATGAGCAGTTCTTC.

The chain couples TRBV29-1 to TRBJ1-2; 7 bases agree with TRBD1. Germline-derived CDR1 and CDR2 are SQVTM and ANQGSEA. The V segment lost 4 bases and the J segment 8 bases; nucleotides outside the gene matches: 10. The CDR3 runs to 13 residues. The CDR3 DNA follows: TGCAGCGTTGTCGAGACAGGGCGTCGCGGCTACACCTTC. Protein product: CSVVETGRRGYTF.

The V and J genes are TRBV12-3 or TRBV12-4 and TRBJ1-1, with TRBD1 as a possible D gene (6 bases). V was clipped by 1 base and J by 5 bases, with 14 bases between them. The CDR3 consists of 15 residues. CDR3 region: CASSLGAGGQTEAFF. Here the CDR3 DNA reads TGTGCCAGCAGTTTAGGGGCGGGGGGGCAGACTGAAGCTTTCTTT.

This rearrangement joins TRBV7-8 to TRBJ2-1; TRBD2 aligns across 11 bases. The germline gives CDR1 SGHVS, CDR2 FQNEAQ. This CDR3 has 18 residues. J lost 0 bases, V lost 3 bases, and 7 bases had no gene match. The CDR3 sequence: CASSLGTSGFSSYNEQFF. CDR3 coding DNA: TGTGCCAGCAGCTTGGGGACTAGCGGATTTAGCTCCTACAATGAGCAGTTCTTC.

This chain links TRBV11-2 with TRBJ2-5; D is possibly TRBD1 (5 bases). CDR1 is SGHAT and CDR2 is FQNNGV in the germline V gene. CDR3 length equals 16 residues. V lost 0 bases, J lost 4 bases, and 15 bases lay in between. The CDR3 DNA is TGTGCCAGCAGCTTAGATCCGTCAGGGTCAGGAGAGACCCAGTACTTC. It encodes CASSLDPSGSGETQYF.

This clonotype came up a few times. This chain connects TRBV4-1 to TRBJ2-7; D gene unclear. In germline, CDR1 is MGHRA, CDR2 YSYEKL. V was pared by 5 bases and J by 6 bases, with 20 bases between. This CDR3 region has 15 residues. The CDR3 DNA follows: TGCGCCAGCAGCTCCGATCCAAGGGCGCTCAGCGAGCAGTACTTC. Protein: CASSSDPRALSEQYF.

The rearrangement joins TRBV4-1 to TRBJ1-6; 9 nucleotides agree with TRBD1. J lost 5 bases, V lost 0 bases, and 8 bases had no gene match. The CDR3 sequence is 18 residues long. Looked up from germline, CDR1 is MGHRA and CDR2 is YSYEKL. The CDR3 protein is CASSQEGGQGLDNSPLHF. CDR3 sequence (DNA): TGCGCCAGCAGCCAAGAAGGGGGACAGGGCCTTGATAATTCACCCCTCCACTTT.